These T cell receptor beta chains were read from a single sample in a study of blood T cell repertoires in COVID-19. Data came from immunoSEQ multiplex PCR; TCRdb stores just in-frame clones and leaves some out. There are some 93,000 clones in the sample; around 86% occur only once, and 3.5% to 4% lies in the top ten. Sequencing was performed on peripheral blood. The receptors were gathered from a man in his 60s with acute or convalescent COVID-19. Both conserved end residues are part of each CDR3. A D gene is named only where the DNA matches it firmly. The size of a clone is reported for some rows only, either as once, few or many, or as a class for expanded clones.

abundance: NA
j_gene: TRBJ2-2
v_gene: TRBV19
d_gene: NA
CDR3aa: CASSIDRQVARELFF
CDR3nt: TGTGCCAGTAGTATAGATCGGCAGGTTGCCCGGGAGCTGTTTTTT

abundance: NA
j_gene: TRBJ1-2
v_gene: TRBV2
d_gene: NA
CDR3aa: CASSSLTYYGYTF
CDR3nt: TGTGCCAGCAGTAGTCTGACTTACTATGGCTACACCTTC

abundance: NA
j_gene: TRBJ1-6
v_gene: TRBV7-8
d_gene: NA
CDR3aa: CASRVGESYNSPLHF
CDR3nt: TGTGCCAGCAGGGTTGGGGAGTCCTATAATTCACCCCTCCACTTT

abundance: NA
j_gene: TRBJ2-7
v_gene: TRBV4-3
d_gene: TRBD1
CDR3aa: CASSRRQGVYEQYF
CDR3nt: TGCGCCAGCAGCCGCCGACAGGGGGTCTACGAGCAGTACTTC

abundance: NA
j_gene: TRBJ2-5
v_gene: TRBV2
d_gene: NA
CDR3aa: CASSGVLAVQETQYF
CDR3nt: TGTGCCAGCAGTGGGGTATTAGCGGTACAAGAGACCCAGTACTTC

abundance: NA
j_gene: TRBJ1-2
v_gene: TRBV11-2
d_gene: NA
CDR3aa: CASSWGSFYGYTF
CDR3nt: TGTGCCAGCAGCTGGGGCAGCTTCTATGGCTACACCTTC

abundance: NA
j_gene: TRBJ2-5
v_gene: TRBV18
d_gene: NA
CDR3aa: CASSPETRGETQYF
CDR3nt: TGTGCCAGCTCACCAGAGACCAGGGGAGAGACCCAGTACTTC

abundance: NA
j_gene: TRBJ2-7
v_gene: TRBV7-9
d_gene: NA
CDR3aa: CASSPSRVEQYF
CDR3nt: TGTGCCAGCAGCCCGAGTAGAGTCGAGCAGTACTTC

abundance: NA
j_gene: TRBJ2-7
v_gene: TRBV5-8
d_gene: NA
CDR3aa: CASSLTGWYEQYF
CDR3nt: TGTGCCAGCAGCTTAACAGGGTGGTACGAGCAGTACTTC

abundance: NA
j_gene: TRBJ2-1
v_gene: TRBV9
d_gene: TRBD2
CDR3aa: CASSVSGGVYNEQFF
CDR3nt: TGTGCCAGCAGCGTAAGCGGGGGGGTTTACAATGAGCAGTTCTTC

abundance: NA
j_gene: TRBJ2-1
v_gene: TRBV19
d_gene: TRBD2
CDR3aa: CASSIWGGRGYNEQFF
CDR3nt: TGTGCCAGTAGTATTTGGGGCGGGAGAGGCTACAATGAGCAGTTCTTC

abundance: NA
j_gene: TRBJ1-5
v_gene: TRBV30
d_gene: TRBD1
CDR3aa: CAWSRTGDQPQHF
CDR3nt: TGTGCCTGGAGCCGGACAGGCGATCAGCCCCAGCATTTT

abundance: once
j_gene: TRBJ2-6
v_gene: TRBV5-8
d_gene: TRBD1
CDR3aa: CASSYRGSGANVLTF
CDR3nt: TGTGCCAGCAGCTACAGGGGGAGTGGGGCCAACGTCCTGACTTTC

abundance: NA
j_gene: TRBJ2-7
v_gene: TRBV29-1
d_gene: TRBD2
CDR3aa: CSVETSGSSYEQYF
CDR3nt: TGCAGCGTTGAGACTAGCGGGAGTTCTTACGAGCAGTACTTC

abundance: NA
j_gene: TRBJ1-2
v_gene: TRBV5-4
d_gene: NA
CDR3aa: CASSLEVAGGYTF
CDR3nt: TGTGCCAGCAGCTTGGAAGTAGCGGGTGGCTACACCTTC

abundance: NA
j_gene: TRBJ1-5
v_gene: TRBV30
d_gene: TRBD1
CDR3aa: CAWSGGQSNQPQHF
CDR3nt: TGTGCCTGGAGTGGGGGACAGTCTAATCAGCCCCAGCATTTT

abundance: NA
j_gene: TRBJ2-5
v_gene: TRBV9
d_gene: TRBD2
CDR3aa: CASSAQSGVQETQYF
CDR3nt: TGTGCCAGCAGCGCCCAGAGCGGGGTCCAAGAGACCCAGTACTTC

abundance: NA
j_gene: TRBJ1-3
v_gene: TRBV6-5
d_gene: TRBD1
CDR3aa: CASSQGTGGGNTIYF
CDR3nt: TGTGCCAGCAGCCAAGGGACAGGGGGAGGAAACACCATATATTTT

abundance: NA
j_gene: TRBJ2-2
v_gene: TRBV12-2
d_gene: NA
CDR3aa: CASRLRTGCTGELFF
CDR3nt: TGTGCAAGTCGCTTAAGGACAGGATGCACCGGGGAGCTGTTTTTT

abundance: NA
j_gene: TRBJ2-7
v_gene: TRBV19
d_gene: TRBD1
CDR3aa: CASSMAGQGYYEQYF
CDR3nt: TGTGCCAGTAGTATGGCAGGACAGGGCTACTACGAGCAGTACTTC

abundance: NA
j_gene: TRBJ2-3
v_gene: TRBV15
d_gene: TRBD2
CDR3aa: CATSRPGLAGAADTQYF
CDR3nt: TGTGCCACCAGCAGACCGGGACTAGCGGGAGCGGCAGATACGCAGTATTTT

abundance: NA
j_gene: TRBJ2-5
v_gene: TRBV9
d_gene: NA
CDR3aa: CASSDGTFGALQETQYF
CDR3nt: TGTGCCAGCAGCGACGGGACTTTTGGGGCCCTACAAGAGACCCAGTACTTC

abundance: few
j_gene: TRBJ2-1
v_gene: TRBV2
d_gene: TRBD2
CDR3aa: CASRRPSGSGYNEQFF
CDR3nt: TGTGCCAGCAGGAGGCCTAGCGGGAGTGGCTACAATGAGCAGTTCTTC

abundance: NA
j_gene: TRBJ2-3
v_gene: TRBV5-5
d_gene: TRBD1
CDR3aa: CASSLELTGGRDTQYF
CDR3nt: TGTGCCAGCAGCTTGGAACTGACAGGGGGCCGGGATACGCAGTATTTT

abundance: once
j_gene: TRBJ2-3
v_gene: TRBV4-2
d_gene: TRBD2
CDR3aa: CASSQRLAGGSTDTQYF
CDR3nt: TGTGCCAGCAGCCAAAGACTAGCGGGGGGTTCCACAGATACGCAGTATTTT

abundance: NA
j_gene: TRBJ1-6
v_gene: TRBV7-3
d_gene: TRBD1
CDR3aa: CASSVSGQGTSPLHF
CDR3nt: TGTGCCAGCAGCGTCTCAGGACAGGGGACTTCACCCCTCCACTTT

abundance: once
j_gene: TRBJ1-2
v_gene: TRBV4-3
d_gene: NA
CDR3aa: CASSQTGHNYGYTF
CDR3nt: TGCGCCAGCAGCCAAACGGGACACAACTATGGCTACACCTTC

abundance: NA
j_gene: TRBJ1-5
v_gene: TRBV6-5
d_gene: TRBD1
CDR3aa: CASSSGTGLGQPQHF
CDR3nt: TGTGCCAGCAGTTCCGGGACAGGGTTGGGTCAGCCCCAGCATTTT

abundance: NA
j_gene: TRBJ2-3
v_gene: TRBV2
d_gene: NA
CDR3aa: CASSVGTYTDTQYF
CDR3nt: TGTGCCAGCAGTGTCGGGACTTACACAGATACGCAGTATTTT

abundance: NA
j_gene: TRBJ2-1
v_gene: TRBV29-1
d_gene: NA
CDR3aa: CSPGTGNEQFF
CDR3nt: TGCAGCCCAGGGACTGGGAATGAGCAGTTCTTC

abundance: NA
j_gene: TRBJ2-5
v_gene: TRBV19
d_gene: TRBD2
CDR3aa: CASSIDLGSGSEETQYF
CDR3nt: TGTGCCAGTAGTATAGATCTTGGTAGCGGGAGTGAAGAGACCCAGTACTTC

abundance: NA
j_gene: TRBJ2-5
v_gene: TRBV19
d_gene: NA
CDR3aa: CASSMAHQETQYF
CDR3nt: TGTGCCAGTAGTATGGCACATCAAGAGACCCAGTACTTC